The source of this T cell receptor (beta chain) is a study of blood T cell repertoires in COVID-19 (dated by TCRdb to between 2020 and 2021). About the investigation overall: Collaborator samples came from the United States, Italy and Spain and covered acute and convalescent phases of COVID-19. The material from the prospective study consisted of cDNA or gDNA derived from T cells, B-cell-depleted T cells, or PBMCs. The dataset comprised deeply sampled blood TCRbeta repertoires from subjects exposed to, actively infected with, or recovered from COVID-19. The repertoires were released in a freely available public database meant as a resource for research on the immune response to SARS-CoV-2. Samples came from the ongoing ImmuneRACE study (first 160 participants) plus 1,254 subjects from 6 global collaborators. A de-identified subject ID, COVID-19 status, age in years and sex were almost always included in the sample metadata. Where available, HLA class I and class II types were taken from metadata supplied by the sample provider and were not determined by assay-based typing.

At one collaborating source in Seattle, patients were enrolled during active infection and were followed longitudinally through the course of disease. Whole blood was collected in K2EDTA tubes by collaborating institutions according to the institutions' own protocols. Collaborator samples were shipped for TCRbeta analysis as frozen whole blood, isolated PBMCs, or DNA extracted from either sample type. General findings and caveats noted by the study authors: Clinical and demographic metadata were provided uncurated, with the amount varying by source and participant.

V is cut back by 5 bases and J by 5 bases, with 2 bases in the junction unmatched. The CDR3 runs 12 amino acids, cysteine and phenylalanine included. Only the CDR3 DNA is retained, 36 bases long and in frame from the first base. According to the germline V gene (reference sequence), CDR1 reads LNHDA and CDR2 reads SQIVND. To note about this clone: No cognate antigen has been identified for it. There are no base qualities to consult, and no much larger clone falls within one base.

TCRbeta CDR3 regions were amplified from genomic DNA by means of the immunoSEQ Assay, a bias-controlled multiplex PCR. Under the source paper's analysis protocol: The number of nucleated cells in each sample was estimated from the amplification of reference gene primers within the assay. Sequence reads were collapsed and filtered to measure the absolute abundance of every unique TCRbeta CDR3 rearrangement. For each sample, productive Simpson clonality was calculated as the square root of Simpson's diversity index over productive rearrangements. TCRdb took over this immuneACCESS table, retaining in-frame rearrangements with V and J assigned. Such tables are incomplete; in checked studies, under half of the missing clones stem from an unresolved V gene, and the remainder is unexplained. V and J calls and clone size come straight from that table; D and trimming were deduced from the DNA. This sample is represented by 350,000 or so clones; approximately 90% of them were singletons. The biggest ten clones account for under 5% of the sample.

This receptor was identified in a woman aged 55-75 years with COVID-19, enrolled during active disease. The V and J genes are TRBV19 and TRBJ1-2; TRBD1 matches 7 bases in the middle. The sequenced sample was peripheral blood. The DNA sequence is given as TGTGCCAGTAGTCTACAGGGGTATGGCTACACCTTC. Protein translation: CASSLQGYGYTF.